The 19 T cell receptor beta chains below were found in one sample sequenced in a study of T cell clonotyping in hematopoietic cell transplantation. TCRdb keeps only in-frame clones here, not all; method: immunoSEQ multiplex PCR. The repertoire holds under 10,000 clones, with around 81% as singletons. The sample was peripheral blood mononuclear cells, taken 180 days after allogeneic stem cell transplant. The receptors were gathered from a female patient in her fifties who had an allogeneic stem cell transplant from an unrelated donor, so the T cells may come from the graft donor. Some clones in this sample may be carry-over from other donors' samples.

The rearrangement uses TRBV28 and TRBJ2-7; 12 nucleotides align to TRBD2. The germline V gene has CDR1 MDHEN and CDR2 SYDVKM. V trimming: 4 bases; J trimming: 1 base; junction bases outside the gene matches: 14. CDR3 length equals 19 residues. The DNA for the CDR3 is TGTGCCAGCAGTTCCCCCCGGGGGAGGACTAGCGGGAAGTCCTACGAGCAGTACTTC. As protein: CASSSPRGRTSGKSYEQYF.

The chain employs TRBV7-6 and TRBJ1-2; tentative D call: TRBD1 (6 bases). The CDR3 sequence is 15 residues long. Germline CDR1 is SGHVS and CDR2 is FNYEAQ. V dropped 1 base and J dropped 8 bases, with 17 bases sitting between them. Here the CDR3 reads CASSLDGGGLEGYTF. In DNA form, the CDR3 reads TGTGCCAGCAGCTTAGATGGAGGGGGGCTTGAAGGCTACACCTTC.

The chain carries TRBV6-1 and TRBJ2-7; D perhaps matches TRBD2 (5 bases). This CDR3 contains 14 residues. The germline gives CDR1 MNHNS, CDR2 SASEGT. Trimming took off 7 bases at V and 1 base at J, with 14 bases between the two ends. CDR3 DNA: TGTGCCAGCATTACTGCCCCGGGGTCCTACGAGCAGTACTTC. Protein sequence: CASITAPGSYEQYF.

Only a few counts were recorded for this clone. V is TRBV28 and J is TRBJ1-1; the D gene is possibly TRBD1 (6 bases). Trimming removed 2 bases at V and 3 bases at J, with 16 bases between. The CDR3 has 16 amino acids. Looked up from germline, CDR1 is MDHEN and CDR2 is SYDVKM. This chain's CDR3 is CASSLGSSWGHTEAFF. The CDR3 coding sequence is TGTGCCAGCAGTTTAGGGTCTAGTTGGGGGCACACTGAAGCTTTCTTT.

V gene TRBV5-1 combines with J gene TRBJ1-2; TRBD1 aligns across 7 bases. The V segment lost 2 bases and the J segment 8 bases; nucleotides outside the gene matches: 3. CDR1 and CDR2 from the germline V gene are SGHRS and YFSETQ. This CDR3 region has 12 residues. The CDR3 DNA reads TGCGCCAGCAGCTTTACAGGGGAGGGCTACACCTTC. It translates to CASSFTGEGYTF.

The CDR3 is CASSFRTGGWETQYF. CDR3 nucleotides: TGTGCCAGCAGCTTTCGGACAGGGGGCTGGGAGACCCAGTACTTC. The genes are TRBV5-6 and TRBJ2-5; 11 bases agree with TRBD1. V gave up 2 bases and J gave up 5 bases; unmatched junction bases: 5. The CDR3 length is 15 residues. Germline-derived CDR1 and CDR2 are SGHDT and YYEEEE.

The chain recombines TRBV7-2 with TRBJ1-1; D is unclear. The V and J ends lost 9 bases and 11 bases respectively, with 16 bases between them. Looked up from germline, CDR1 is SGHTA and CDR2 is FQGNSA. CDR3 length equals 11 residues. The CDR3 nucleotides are TGTGCCAGTTCGAGGGCGGGTGGGGCTTTCTTT. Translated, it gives CASSRAGGAFF.

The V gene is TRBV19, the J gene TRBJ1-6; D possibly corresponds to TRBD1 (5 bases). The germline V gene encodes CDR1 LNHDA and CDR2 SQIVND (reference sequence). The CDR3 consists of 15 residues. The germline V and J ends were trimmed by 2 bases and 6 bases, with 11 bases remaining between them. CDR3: CASSINRDGNSPLHF. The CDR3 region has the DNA TGTGCCAGTAGTATAAATAGGGACGGTAATTCACCCCTCCACTTT.

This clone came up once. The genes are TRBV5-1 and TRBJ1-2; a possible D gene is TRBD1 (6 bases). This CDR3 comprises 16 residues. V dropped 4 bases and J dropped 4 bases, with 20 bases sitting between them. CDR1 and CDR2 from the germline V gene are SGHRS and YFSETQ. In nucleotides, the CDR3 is TGCGCCAGCAGCGGCGCGTCAGGACAGCGCTTCTATGGCTACACCTTC. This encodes CASSGASGQRFYGYTF.

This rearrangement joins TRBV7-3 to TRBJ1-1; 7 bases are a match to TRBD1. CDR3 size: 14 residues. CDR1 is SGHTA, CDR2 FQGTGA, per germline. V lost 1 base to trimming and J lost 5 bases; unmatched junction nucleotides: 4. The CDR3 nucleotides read TGTGCCAGCAGCTTAATGGGACAGACAACTGAAGCTTTCTTT. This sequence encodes CASSLMGQTTEAFF.

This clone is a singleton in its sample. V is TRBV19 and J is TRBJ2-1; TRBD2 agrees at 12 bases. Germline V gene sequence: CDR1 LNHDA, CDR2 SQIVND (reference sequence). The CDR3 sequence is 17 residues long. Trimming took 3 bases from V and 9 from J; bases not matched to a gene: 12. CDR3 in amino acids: CASSIPSLAGGPIEQFF. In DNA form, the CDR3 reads TGTGCCAGTAGTATTCCGAGTCTAGCGGGAGGGCCGATTGAGCAGTTCTTC.

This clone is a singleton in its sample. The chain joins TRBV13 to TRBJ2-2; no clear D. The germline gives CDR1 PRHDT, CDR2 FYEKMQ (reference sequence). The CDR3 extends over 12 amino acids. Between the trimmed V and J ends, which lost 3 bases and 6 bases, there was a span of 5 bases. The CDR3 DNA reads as TGTGCCAGCAGCTTTCCACCCGGGGAGCTGTTTTTT. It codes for CASSFPPGELFF.

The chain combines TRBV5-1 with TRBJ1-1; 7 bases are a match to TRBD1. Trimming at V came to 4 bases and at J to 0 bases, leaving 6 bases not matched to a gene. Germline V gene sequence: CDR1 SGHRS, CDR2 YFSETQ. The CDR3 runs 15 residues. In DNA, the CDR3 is TGCGCCAGCAGCAGCGGACAGGCTATGAACACTGAAGCTTTCTTT. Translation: CASSSGQAMNTEAFF.

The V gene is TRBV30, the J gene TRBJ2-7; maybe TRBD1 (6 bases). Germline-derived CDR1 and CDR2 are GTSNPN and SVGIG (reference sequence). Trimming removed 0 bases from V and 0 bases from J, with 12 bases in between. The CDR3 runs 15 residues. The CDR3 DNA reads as TGTGCCTGGAGTGTTCTCGGACAGAACTCCTACGAGCAGTACTTC. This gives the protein CAWSVLGQNSYEQYF.

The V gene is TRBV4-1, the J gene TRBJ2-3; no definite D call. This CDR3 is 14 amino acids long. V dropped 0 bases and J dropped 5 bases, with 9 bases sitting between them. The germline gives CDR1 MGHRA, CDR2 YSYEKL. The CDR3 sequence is CASSQDEPGDTQYF. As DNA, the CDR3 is TGCGCCAGCAGCCAAGATGAGCCGGGAGATACGCAGTATTTT.

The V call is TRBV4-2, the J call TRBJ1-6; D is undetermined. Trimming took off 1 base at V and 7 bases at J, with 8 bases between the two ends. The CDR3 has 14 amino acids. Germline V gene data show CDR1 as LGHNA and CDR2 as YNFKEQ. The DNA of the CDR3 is TGTGCCAGCAGCCAAGGCCCGGAGAATTCACCCCTCCACTTT. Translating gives CASSQGPENSPLHF.

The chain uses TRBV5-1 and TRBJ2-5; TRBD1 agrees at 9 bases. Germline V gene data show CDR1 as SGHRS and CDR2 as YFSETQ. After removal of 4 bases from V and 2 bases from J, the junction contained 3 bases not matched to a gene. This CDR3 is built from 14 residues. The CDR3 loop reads CASSPGQGQETQYF. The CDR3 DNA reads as TGCGCCAGCAGCCCCGGACAGGGGCAAGAGACCCAGTACTTC.

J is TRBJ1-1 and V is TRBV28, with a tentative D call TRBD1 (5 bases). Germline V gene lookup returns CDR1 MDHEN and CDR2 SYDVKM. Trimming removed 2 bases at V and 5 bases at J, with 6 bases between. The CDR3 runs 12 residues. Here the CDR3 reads CASSLRGTEAFF. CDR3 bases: TGTGCCAGCAGTTTACGGGGGACTGAAGCTTTCTTT.

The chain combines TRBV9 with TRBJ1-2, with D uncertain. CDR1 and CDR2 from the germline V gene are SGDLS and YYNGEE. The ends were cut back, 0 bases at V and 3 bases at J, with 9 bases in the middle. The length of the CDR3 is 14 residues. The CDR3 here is CASSVDGTYYGYTF. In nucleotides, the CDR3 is TGTGCCAGCAGCGTAGATGGAACTTACTATGGCTACACCTTC.